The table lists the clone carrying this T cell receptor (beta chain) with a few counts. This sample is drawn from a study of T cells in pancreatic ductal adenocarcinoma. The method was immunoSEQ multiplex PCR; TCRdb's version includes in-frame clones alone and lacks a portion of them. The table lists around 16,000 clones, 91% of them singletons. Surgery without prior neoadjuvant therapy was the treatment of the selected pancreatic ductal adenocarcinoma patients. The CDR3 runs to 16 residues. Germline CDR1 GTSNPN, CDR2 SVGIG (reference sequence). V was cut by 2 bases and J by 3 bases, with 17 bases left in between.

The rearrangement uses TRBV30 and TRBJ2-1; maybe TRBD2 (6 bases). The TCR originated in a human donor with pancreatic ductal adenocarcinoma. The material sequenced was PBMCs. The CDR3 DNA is TGTGCCTGGAGTCCCCGGGACTTCCGTGACTACAATGAGCAGTTCTTC. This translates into CAWSPRDFRDYNEQFF.